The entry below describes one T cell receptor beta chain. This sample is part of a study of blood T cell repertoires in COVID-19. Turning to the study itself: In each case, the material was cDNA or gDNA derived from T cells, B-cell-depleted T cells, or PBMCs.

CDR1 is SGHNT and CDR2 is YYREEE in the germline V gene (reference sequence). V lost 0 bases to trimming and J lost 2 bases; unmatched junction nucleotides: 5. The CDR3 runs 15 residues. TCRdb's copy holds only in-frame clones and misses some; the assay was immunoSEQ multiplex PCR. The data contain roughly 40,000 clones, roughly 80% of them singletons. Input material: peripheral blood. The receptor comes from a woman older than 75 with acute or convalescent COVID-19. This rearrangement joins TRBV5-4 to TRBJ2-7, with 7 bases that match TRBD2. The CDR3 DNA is TGTGCCAGCAGCTTGGGAGCTAGCGGAACCTACGAGCAGTACTTC. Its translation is CASSLGASGTYEQYF.